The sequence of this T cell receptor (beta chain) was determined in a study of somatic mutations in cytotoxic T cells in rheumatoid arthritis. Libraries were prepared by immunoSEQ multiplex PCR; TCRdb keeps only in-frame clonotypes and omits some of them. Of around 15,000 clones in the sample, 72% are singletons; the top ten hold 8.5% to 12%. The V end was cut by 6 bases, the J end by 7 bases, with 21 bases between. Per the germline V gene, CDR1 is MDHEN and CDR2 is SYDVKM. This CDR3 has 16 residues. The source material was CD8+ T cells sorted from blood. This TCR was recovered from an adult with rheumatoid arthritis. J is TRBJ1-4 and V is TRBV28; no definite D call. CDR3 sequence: CASSTDRIQGGEKLFF. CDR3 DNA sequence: TGTGCCAGCAGCACGGACCGAATCCAAGGAGGTGAAAAACTGTTTTTT.